Following are 10 T cell receptor beta chains from one sample sequenced in a study of cytomegalovirus exposure and HLA in healthy donors. In the PCR, 60 Vbeta and 13 Jbeta primers were used. The table came from immunoSEQ multiplex PCR; TCRdb's copy has only in-frame clones and leaves some out. The sample has about 150,000 clones, about four fifths seen once. Sequenced sample: PBMCs. The receptors shown here come from a male donor in good health and CMV-seronegative.

V and J are TRBV7-9 and TRBJ1-2, with D tentatively TRBD1 (6 bases). CDR3 length: 13 amino acids. Germline loops: CDR1 SEHNR, CDR2 FQNEAQ (reference sequence). The germline V and J ends were trimmed by 5 bases and 8 bases, with 15 bases remaining between them. CDR3 residues: CASSPVGGQGYTF. The CDR3 coding sequence is TGTGCCAGCAGCCCGGTCGGGGGGCAGGGCTACACCTTC. The variable domain in full, completed from reference TRBV7-9 and TRBJ1-2, reads DTGVSQNPRHKITKRGQNVTFRCDPISEHNRLYWYRQTLGQGPEFLTYFQNEAQLEKSRLLSDRFSAERPKGSFSTLEIQRTEQGDSAMYLCASSPVGGQGYTFGSGTRLTVV.

V is TRBV6-5 and J is TRBJ2-1; the D is unclear. CDR1 and CDR2 from the germline V gene are MNHEY and SVGAGI. Trimming left V 7 bases short and J 10 bases short, with 8 bases between. The CDR3 has 10 amino acids. CDR3 bases: TGTGCCAGCATCATGAGAGAGCAGTTCTTC. Its translation: CASIMREQFF.

V is TRBV9 and J is TRBJ2-1; tentative D call: TRBD1 (5 bases). V was pared by 0 bases and J by 6 bases, with 19 bases between. This CDR3 is 17 amino acids long. CDR1 SGDLS and CDR2 YYNGEE come from the germline V gene. The CDR3 loop reads CASSVGPTDTPGNEQFF. The CDR3 DNA reads as TGTGCCAGCAGCGTAGGCCCAACGGACACACCAGGCAATGAGCAGTTCTTC.

The chain joins TRBV6-5 to TRBJ1-1; 9 bases match TRBD1. CDR1 MNHEY and CDR2 SVGAGI come from the germline V gene. This CDR3 contains 15 residues. V lost 0 bases to trimming and J lost 3 bases; unmatched junction nucleotides: 2. The CDR3 DNA follows: TGTGCCAGCAGTTACTCTTGGACAGGGGACACTGAAGCTTTCTTT. The encoded protein is CASSYSWTGDTEAFF.

This chain links TRBV19 with TRBJ2-3; 8 nucleotides line up with TRBD2. The CDR3 extends over 12 amino acids. The V gene end was trimmed by 6 bases and the J gene end by 10 bases; junction bases not matched to a gene: 6. Germline V gene sequence: CDR1 LNHDA, CDR2 SQIVND (reference sequence). Here the CDR3 reads CASSPGTSAQYF. The CDR3, as DNA: TGTGCCAGTAGCCCGGGGACTAGTGCGCAGTATTTT.

This chain connects TRBV4-3 to TRBJ1-2; D uncertain. Germline values: CDR1 LGHNA, CDR2 YSLEER. This CDR3 is 15 amino acids long. The V and J ends lost 5 bases and 4 bases respectively, with 17 bases between them. The CDR3 DNA is TGCGCCAGCAGCGAAGGAGGCGTCGGGGTCTATGGCTACACCTTC. It yields the protein CASSEGGVGVYGYTF.

This clone occurred a few times. The chain links TRBV7-8 to TRBJ2-7, with 10 bases that match TRBD1. The germline V gene has CDR1 SGHVS and CDR2 FQNEAQ. Trimming cost V 2 bases and J 2 bases; bases outside gene matches: 3. The CDR3 totals 15 residues. The DNA for the CDR3 is TGTGCCAGCAGCTTAAGGGACAGGGGTCCCTACGAGCAGTACTTC. Protein sequence: CASSLRDRGPYEQYF.

V usage is TRBV6-1 and J usage is TRBJ2-5; 8 bases map to TRBD1. V was pared by 9 bases and J by 4 bases, with 10 bases of the junction left unmatched. Germline V lookup: CDR1 MNHNS, CDR2 SASEGT. CDR3 length equals 14 residues. The CDR3 sequence is CARAGGVGPETQYF. In DNA, the CDR3 is TGTGCCAGAGCAGGGGGCGTGGGGCCAGAGACCCAGTACTTC.

This clone was found a few times. The chain links TRBV14 to TRBJ1-2; tentative D call: TRBD1 (6 bases). V was clipped by 4 bases and J by 4 bases, with 13 bases between them. Germline V lookup: CDR1 SGHDN, CDR2 FVKESK. The length of the CDR3 is 14 residues. CDR3 amino acids: CASSPFGQIYGYTF. The CDR3 nucleotides read TGTGCCAGCAGCCCGTTTGGACAGATCTATGGCTACACCTTC.

This clone has just one count. The chain uses TRBV7-2 and TRBJ2-3; TRBD1 aligns across 7 bases. V was pared by 4 bases and J by 1 base, with 14 bases of the junction left unmatched. The CDR3 sequence is 18 residues long. Germline V gene lookup returns CDR1 SGHTA and CDR2 FQGNSA. The CDR3 reads CASSSGGGGSRGTDTQYF. In nucleotides, the CDR3 is TGTGCCAGCAGCTCAGGGGGTGGGGGCTCTAGAGGCACAGATACGCAGTATTTT.